This T cell receptor (beta chain) appears in the sequencing data of a study of T cells in Graves' hyperthyroidism and ophthalmopathy. About this clonotype: Its antigen remains unknown.

The study's findings and limits: Patients with ophthalmopathy were separated from those with stable hyperthyroidism by a 13 V-J model. Most thyroid clonotypes that were expanded above 0.001 also turned up in blood.

Germline assignment: CDR1 SGHRS and CDR2 YFSETQ. Trimming removed 4 bases at V and 6 bases at J, with 20 bases between. This CDR3 is 15 amino acids long. A NOSPECS grade of at least 4, a Clinical Activity Score of at least 3 and duration under 3 months were recorded in ophthalmopathy patients. From RNA transcripts, TCR beta CDR3 regions were amplified. TCR CDR3 regions were first amplified by RT-PCR with HTBI primers. MiXCR, run by TCRdb on the multiplex PCR reads, gives a single entry per CDR3 protein. Among about 260,000 distinct CDR3 sequences listed, about 16% were seen once. The V and J genes are TRBV5-1 and TRBJ2-7, with a possible D match to TRBD2 (5 bases). The sequencing sample was made of blood. This sequence originates from a young woman with Graves' ophthalmopathy. CDR3 nucleotides: TGCGCCAGCAGCCCTGCCGGGCTACTAGAGGGCGAGCAGTACTTC. It is translated as CASSPAGLLEGEQYF.